A single T cell receptor (beta chain) is shown here with its context. Its antigen is not known. The junction departs from the called germline gene at one end, perhaps through a read error. Expressed TCRB transcripts were sequenced because the entire RNA isolate underwent reverse transcription. Clones were read by immunoSEQ multiplex PCR, and TCRdb kept only the in-frame ones, dropping some. The sample has 600,000 to 700,000 clones, roughly 12% seen once. The data were obtained in a study of beta chain features in type 1 diabetes. Germline lookup yields CDR1 LNHDA and CDR2 SQIVND (reference sequence). The CDR3 runs to 16 residues. The collection from each donor was one heparinised blood draw averaging roughly 0.12 L. Overall study findings and caveats: There was a moderate but significant shortening of TCRB CDR3s in all four CD4+ subsets of Type 1 diabetes patients.

The rearrangement links TRBV19 to TRBJ2-5; 7 bases line up with TRBD2. Material for sequencing was naive CD4+ T cells from blood. The receptor's source is a man aged 25-45 years with type 1 diabetes. As DNA, the CDR3 is TGTGCCAGCAGTATAGGGTCTAGCGGTCCTCAAGAGACCCAGTACTTC. This gives the protein CASSIGSSGPQETQYF.